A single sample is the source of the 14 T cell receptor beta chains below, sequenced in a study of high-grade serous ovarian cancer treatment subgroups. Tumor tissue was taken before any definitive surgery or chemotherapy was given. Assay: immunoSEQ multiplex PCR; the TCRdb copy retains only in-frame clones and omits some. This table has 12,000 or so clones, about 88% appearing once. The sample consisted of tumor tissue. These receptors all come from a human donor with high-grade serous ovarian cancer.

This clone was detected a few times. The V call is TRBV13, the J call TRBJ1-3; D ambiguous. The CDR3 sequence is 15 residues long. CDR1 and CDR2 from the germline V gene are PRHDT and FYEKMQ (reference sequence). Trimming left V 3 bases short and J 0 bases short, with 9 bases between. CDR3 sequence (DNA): TGTGCCAGCAGCTTTCAAACGAGCTCTGGAAACACCATATATTTT. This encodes CASSFQTSSGNTIYF. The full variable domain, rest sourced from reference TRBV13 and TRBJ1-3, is AAGVIQSPRHLIKEKRETATLKCYPIPRHDTVYWYQQGPGQDPQFLISFYEKMQSDKGSIPDRFSAQQFSDYHSELNMSSLELGDSALYFCASSFQTSSGNTIYFGEGSWLTVV.

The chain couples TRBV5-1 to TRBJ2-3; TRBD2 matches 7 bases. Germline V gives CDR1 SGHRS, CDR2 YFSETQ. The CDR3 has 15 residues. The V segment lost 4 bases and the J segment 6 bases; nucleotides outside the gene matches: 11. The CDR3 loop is CASSTGRGGGDTQYF. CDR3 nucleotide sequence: TGCGCCAGCAGCACGGGTCGCGGGGGTGGGGATACGCAGTATTTT. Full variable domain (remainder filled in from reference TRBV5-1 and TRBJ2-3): KAGVTQTPRYLIKTRGQQVTLSCSPISGHRSVSWYQQTPGQGLQFLFEYFSETQRNKGNFPGRFSGRQFSNSRSEMNVSTLELGDSALYLCASSTGRGGGDTQYFGPGTRLTVL.

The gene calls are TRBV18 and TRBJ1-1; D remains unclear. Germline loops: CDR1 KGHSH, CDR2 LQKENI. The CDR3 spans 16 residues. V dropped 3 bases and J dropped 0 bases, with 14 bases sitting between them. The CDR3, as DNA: TGTGCCAGCTCACCGGGAGGAACAGTCATGAACACTGAAGCTTTCTTT. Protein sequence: CASSPGGTVMNTEAFF.

The CDR3 sequence is CASSRGRGSDTQYF. The CDR3 DNA reads as TGTGCCAGCAGCAGGGGGAGGGGCTCAGATACGCAGTATTTT. V and J are TRBV7-9 and TRBJ2-3; weak D call: TRBD2 (7 bases). V shed 5 bases and J shed 4 bases, with 13 bases lying between them. Germline V gene sequence: CDR1 SEHNR, CDR2 FQNEAQ (reference sequence). CDR3 length: 14 amino acids.

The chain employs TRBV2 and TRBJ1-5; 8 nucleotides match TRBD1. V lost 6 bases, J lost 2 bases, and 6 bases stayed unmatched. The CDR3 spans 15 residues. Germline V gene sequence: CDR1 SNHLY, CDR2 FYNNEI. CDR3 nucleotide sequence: TGTGCCAGCAGGGACGACAGGGGAGGCAATCAGCCCCAGCATTTT. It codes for CASRDDRGGNQPQHF.

In nucleotides, the CDR3 is TGTGCCAGCAGCAACGGGGGTAACACTGAAGCTTTCTTT. It yields the protein CASSNGGNTEAFF. V is TRBV7-3 and J is TRBJ1-1, with D perhaps matching TRBD1 (5 bases). This CDR3 region has 13 residues. The V and J ends lost 5 bases and 2 bases respectively, with 9 bases between them. Germline V CDR1 and CDR2: SGHTA, FQGTGA.

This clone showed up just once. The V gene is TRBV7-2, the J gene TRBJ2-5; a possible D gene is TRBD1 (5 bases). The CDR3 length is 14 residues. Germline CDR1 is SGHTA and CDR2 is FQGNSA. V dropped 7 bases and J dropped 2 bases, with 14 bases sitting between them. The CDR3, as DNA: TGTGCCAGCACCCCGGCAGGGTTACAAGAGACCCAGTACTTC. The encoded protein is CASTPAGLQETQYF.

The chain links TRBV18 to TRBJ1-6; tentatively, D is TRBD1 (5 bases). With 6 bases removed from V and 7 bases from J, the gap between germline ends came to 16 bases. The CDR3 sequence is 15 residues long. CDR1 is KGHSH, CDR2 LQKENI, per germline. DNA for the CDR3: TGTGCCAGCTCTTTGGGGGAGCATGAGAATTCACCCCTCCACTTT. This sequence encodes CASSLGEHENSPLHF. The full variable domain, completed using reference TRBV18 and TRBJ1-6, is NAGVMQNPRHLVRRRGQEARLRCSPMKGHSHVYWYRQLPEEGLKFMVYLQKENIIDESGMPKERFSAEFPKEGPSILRIQQVVRGDSAAYFCASSLGEHENSPLHFGNGTRLTVT.

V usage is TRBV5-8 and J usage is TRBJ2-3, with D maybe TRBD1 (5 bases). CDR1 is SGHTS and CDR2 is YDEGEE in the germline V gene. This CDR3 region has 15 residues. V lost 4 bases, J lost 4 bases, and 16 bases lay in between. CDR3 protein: CASSPWGIGADTQYF. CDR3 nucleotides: TGTGCCAGCAGCCCTTGGGGTATAGGGGCAGATACGCAGTATTTT.

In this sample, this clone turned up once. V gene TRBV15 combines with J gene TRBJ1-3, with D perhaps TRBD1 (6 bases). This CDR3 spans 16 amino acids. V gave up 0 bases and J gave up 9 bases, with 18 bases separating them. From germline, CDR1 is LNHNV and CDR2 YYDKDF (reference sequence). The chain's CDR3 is CATSRDYDRSTGTIYF. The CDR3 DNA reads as TGTGCCACCAGCAGAGATTACGACAGGTCCACAGGCACCATATATTTT.

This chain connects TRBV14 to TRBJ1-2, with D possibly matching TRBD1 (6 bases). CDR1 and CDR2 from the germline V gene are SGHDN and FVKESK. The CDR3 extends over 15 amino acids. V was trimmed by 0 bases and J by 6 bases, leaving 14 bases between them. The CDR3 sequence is CASSQDRGGLHGYTF. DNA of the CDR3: TGTGCCAGCAGCCAAGATCGCGGGGGCCTCCATGGCTACACCTTC.

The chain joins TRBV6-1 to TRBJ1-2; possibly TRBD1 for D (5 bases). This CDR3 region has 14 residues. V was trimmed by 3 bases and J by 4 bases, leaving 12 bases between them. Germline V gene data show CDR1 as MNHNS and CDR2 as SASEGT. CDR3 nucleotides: TGTGCCAGCAGTGAGTGGGACCCCCCCTATGGCTACACCTTC. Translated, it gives CASSEWDPPYGYTF.

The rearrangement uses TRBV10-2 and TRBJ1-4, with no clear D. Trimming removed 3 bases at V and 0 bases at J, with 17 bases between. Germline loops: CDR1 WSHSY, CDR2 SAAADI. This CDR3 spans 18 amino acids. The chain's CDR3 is CASSEVVTGRTTNEKLFF. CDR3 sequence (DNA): TGCGCCAGCAGTGAAGTTGTGACTGGAAGAACAACTAATGAAAAACTGTTTTTT.

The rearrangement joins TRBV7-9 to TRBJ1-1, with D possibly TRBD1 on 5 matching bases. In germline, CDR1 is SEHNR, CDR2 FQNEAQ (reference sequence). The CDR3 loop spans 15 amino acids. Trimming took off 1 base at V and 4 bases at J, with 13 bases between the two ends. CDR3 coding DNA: TGTGCCAGCAGCTTAGGGGCAGGGAGTAGCACTGAAGCTTTCTTT. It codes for CASSLGAGSSTEAFF.